This T cell receptor beta chain was observed in a study of T cell responses to AZD1222 COVID-19 vaccine. Regarding the study as a whole: After two AZD1222 doses, spike-specific TCR breadth and depth rose versus day 0.

For this clone: The antigen remains unidentified.

The repertoire was sequenced with immunoSEQ multiplex PCR; TCRdb's copy has only in-frame clones and lacks some. The sample shows 100,000 to 150,000 clones, approximately 90% of them seen only once. The study pooled second doses at about 4 or about 12 weeks. The TCR was taken from an adult who received the AZD1222 COVID-19 vaccine. The specimen was peripheral blood, collected 28 days after the second AZD1222 dose.

The CDR3 DNA reads TGCGCCAGCAGCCTCTATACTGGGACAGGGACTGAAGCTTTCTTT. Protein product: CASSLYTGTGTEAFF. The chain carries TRBV5-1 and TRBJ1-1, with 9 bases aligning to TRBD1. V was clipped by 4 bases and J by 5 bases; unmatched bases: 9. Germline V CDR1 and CDR2: SGHRS, YFSETQ. The CDR3 has 15 amino acids.